Presented here are 30 T cell receptor beta chains from one specimen sequenced in a study of T cell responses to AZD1222 COVID-19 vaccine. The assay was immunoSEQ multiplex PCR, and TCRdb's table has in-frame clones only and misses some. The sample includes roughly 190,000 clones, roughly 90% of them seen just once. Source: peripheral blood, taken on day 0 of AZD1222 vaccination. The receptors were sampled from an adult in good health.

This chain joins TRBV12-2 and TRBJ2-7; the listed D gene, TRBD2, was not tested against the DNA. TRBV12-2 is termed a pseudogene. The CDR3 totals 16 residues. The CDR3 bases are TGTGCAAGTCGCTCCGTATACAGCGGGGACCTGACCGAGCAGTACTTC. Its translation: CASRSVYSGDLTEQYF.

CDR3 loop: CASSFGPRHANEQFF. CDR3 sequence (DNA): TGTGCCAGCAGCTTTGGTCCGCGGCATGCCAATGAGCAGTTCTTC. The chain couples TRBV13 to TRBJ2-1; D ambiguous. The CDR3 is 15 residues long. From germline, CDR1 is PRHDT and CDR2 FYEKMQ (reference sequence). Trimming took off 3 bases at V and 6 bases at J, with 15 bases between the two ends. Looking up the rest from reference TRBV13 and TRBJ2-1 gives the full variable domain: AAGVIQSPRHLIKEKRETATLKCYPIPRHDTVYWYQQGPGQDPQFLISFYEKMQSDKGSIPDRFSAQQFSDYHSELNMSSLELGDSALYFCASSFGPRHANEQFFGPGTRLTVL.

In its sample, this clone was seen once. The V and J genes are TRBV29-1 and TRBJ2-1; D tentatively fits TRBD1 or TRBD2 (6 bases each). The V gene's germline CDR1 is SQVTM and CDR2 ANQGSEA. CDR3 length equals 12 residues. The CDR3 is CTTSIGGTEQFF. The CDR3 DNA follows: TGCACCACTTCAATAGGGGGGACTGAGCAGTTCTTC.

This chain connects TRBV11-3 to TRBJ2-2; 9 bases align to TRBD2. Germline CDR1 is SGHNT and CDR2 is YENEEA. The CDR3 contains 15 residues. V shed 5 bases, J shed 5 bases, and the junction held 6 bases outside the gene matches. This chain's CDR3 is CASSRSGGITGELFF. The CDR3 coding sequence is TGTGCCAGCAGCCGCAGCGGGGGGATTACCGGGGAGCTGTTTTTT.

The chain uses TRBV6-1 and TRBJ2-5; D is ambiguous. The V gene's germline CDR1 is MNHNS and CDR2 SASEGT. The CDR3 extends over 12 amino acids. Trimming pared 2 bases from V and 5 bases from J, leaving 6 bases between. The CDR3 spells CASSESWETQYF. In nucleotides, the CDR3 is TGTGCCAGCAGTGAAAGTTGGGAGACCCAGTACTTC.

J is TRBJ1-3 and V is TRBV3-1 (or the pseudogene TRBV3-2); D is undetermined. Germline V gives CDR1 LGHDT, CDR2 YNNKEL (reference sequence). V was clipped by 1 base and J by 1 base, with 14 bases between them. The CDR3 extends over 17 amino acids. This chain's CDR3 is CASSQVGGESSGNTIYF. The DNA of the CDR3 is TGTGCCAGCAGCCAAGTCGGCGGGGAGTCTTCTGGAAACACCATATATTTT.

Of note for this clone: At one of its ends the junction is not consistent with the germline gene, which may arise from a read error. The V and J genes are TRBV7-7 and TRBJ2-2; D ambiguous. Germline values: CDR1 SSHAT, CDR2 FNYEAQ (reference sequence). The CDR3 is made up of 17 amino acids. DNA of the CDR3: TGTGCTAGCAGCTTAGATATCGGGCCAGCTAACACCGGGGAGCTGTTTTTT. It is translated as CASSLDIGPANTGELFF.

The rearrangement uses TRBV2 and TRBJ1-6; D perhaps matches TRBD1 (5 bases). The germline gives CDR1 SNHLY, CDR2 FYNNEI. The CDR3 has 12 amino acids. Trimming took off 8 bases at V and 7 bases at J, with 9 bases between the two ends. This CDR3 is CASGTGNSPLHF. CDR3 coding DNA: TGTGCCAGCGGAACAGGAAATTCACCCCTCCACTTT.

CDR3 nucleotide sequence: TGTGCCAGCAGTGGAAGGGACAGGGCGGGTGAGCAGTTCTTC. Residues: CASSGRDRAGEQFF. The chain links TRBV2 to TRBJ2-1, with TRBD1 identical over 9 bases. Germline CDR1 and CDR2: SNHLY and FYNNEI. The V gene end was trimmed by 4 bases and the J gene end by 9 bases; junction bases not matched to a gene: 7. The CDR3 runs 14 residues.

J is TRBJ1-1 and V is TRBV6-5; D is ambiguous. The CDR3 loop spans 14 amino acids. Between the trimmed V and J ends, which lost 6 bases and 0 bases, there was a span of 11 bases. Germline values: CDR1 MNHEY, CDR2 SVGAGI. CDR3 nucleotide sequence: TGTGCCAGCAGGACAAGTACAATGAACACTGAAGCTTTCTTT. It yields the protein CASRTSTMNTEAFF.

This sequence joins TRBV7-9 and TRBJ2-1; 8 nucleotides agree with TRBD1. V lost 7 bases, J lost 2 bases, and 4 bases stayed unmatched. In germline, CDR1 is SEHNR, CDR2 FQNEAQ (reference sequence). CDR3 length: 14 residues. CDR3 sequence (DNA): TGTGCCAGCACATCGGGACAGGCCTACAATGAGCAGTTCTTC. Its protein is CASTSGQAYNEQFF.

The chain combines TRBV19 with TRBJ2-1; D perhaps matches TRBD2 (6 bases). This CDR3 is built from 13 residues. Germline loops: CDR1 LNHDA, CDR2 SQIVND (reference sequence). Trimming pared 3 bases from V and 7 bases from J, leaving 10 bases between. CDR3 bases: TGTGCCAGTAGTATTGCAGGGAGGAATGAGCAGTTCTTC. Its protein product is CASSIAGRNEQFF. Filled out from reference TRBV19 and TRBJ2-1, the complete variable domain reads DGGITQSPKYLFRKEGQNVTLSCEQNLNHDAMYWYRQDPGQGLRLIYYSQIVNDFQKGDIAEGYSVSREKKESFPLTVTSAQKNPTAFYLCASSIAGRNEQFFGPGTRLTVL.

The rearrangement links TRBV7-9 to TRBJ1-1; TRBD1 agrees at 7 bases. This CDR3 is 14 amino acids long. From germline, CDR1 is SEHNR and CDR2 FQNEAQ (reference sequence). Trimming at V came to 1 base and at J to 5 bases, leaving 4 bases not matched to a gene. This chain's CDR3 is CASSLGQGLTEAFF. The CDR3 bases are TGTGCCAGCAGCTTAGGACAGGGACTTACTGAAGCTTTCTTT.

This sequence joins TRBV5-4 and TRBJ2-7, with 8 bases identical to TRBD2. With 5 bases clipped from V and 3 bases from J, the junction kept 7 bases outside the gene matches. The CDR3 is made up of 14 amino acids. Germline assignment: CDR1 SGHNT and CDR2 YYREEE (reference sequence). As DNA, the CDR3 is TGTGCCAGCAGGTCAACTAGCGGAGACTACGAGCAGTACTTC. It is translated as CASRSTSGDYEQYF.

In its sample, this clone was seen once. The chain recombines TRBV24-1 with TRBJ2-1, with 12 nucleotides matching TRBD2. The CDR3 consists of 17 residues. The ends lost 4 bases at V and 7 bases at J; junction bases unmatched: 10. In germline, CDR1 is KGHDR, CDR2 SFDVKD. The CDR3 nucleotides read TGTGCCACCAGTGACCCGACTAGCGGGAGAATAGTGAATGAGCAGTTCTTC. Residues: CATSDPTSGRIVNEQFF.

The V call is TRBV9, the J call TRBJ2-3; a possible D gene is TRBD2 (6 bases). In germline, CDR1 is SGDLS, CDR2 YYNGEE. The ends were cut back, 0 bases at V and 3 bases at J, with 23 bases in the middle. The length of the CDR3 is 19 residues. Here the CDR3 reads CASSVAVSSWGVATDTQYF. The CDR3 DNA sequence: TGTGCCAGCAGCGTAGCTGTGTCTAGTTGGGGGGTGGCAACAGATACGCAGTATTTT. Combining the CDR3 with reference TRBV9 and TRBJ2-3 gives the whole variable domain DSGVTQTPKHLITATGQRVTLRCSPRSGDLSVYWYQQSLDQGLQFLIQYYNGEERAKGNILERFSAQQFPDLHSELNLSSLELGDSALYFCASSVAVSSWGVATDTQYFGPGTRLTVL.

The chain joins TRBV5-1 to TRBJ2-2; TRBD2 matches at 14 bases. The junction had 10 bases not matched to a gene; V was cut back by 1 base and J by 8 bases. The CDR3 covers 18 residues. The germline gives CDR1 SGHRS, CDR2 YFSETQ. CDR3 DNA: TGCGCCAGCAGCTTGCGCCCGGGACTAGCGGGAGAGGAAGGGGAGCTGTTTTTT. It specifies CASSLRPGLAGEEGELFF.

This clone was recorded a few times. The gene calls are TRBV28 and TRBJ2-7; D ambiguous. The ends were cut back, 6 bases at V and 2 bases at J, with 8 bases in the middle. Germline loops: CDR1 MDHEN, CDR2 SYDVKM. CDR3 length: 12 residues. In DNA form, the CDR3 reads TGTGCCAGCAGCTCAAATGCCTACGAGCAGTACTTC. Translated, it gives CASSSNAYEQYF.

The CDR3: CSATRTGGYNEQFF. CDR3 DNA: TGCAGCGCTACGCGGACAGGGGGCTACAATGAGCAGTTCTTC. V gene TRBV29-1 combines with J gene TRBJ2-1; 10 bases map to TRBD1. CDR1 is SQVTM, CDR2 ANQGSEA, per germline. The V gene end was trimmed by 7 bases and the J gene end by 3 bases; junction bases not matched to a gene: 6. The CDR3 loop spans 14 amino acids.

This rearrangement joins TRBV6-5 to TRBJ1-5; 8 nucleotides match TRBD1. CDR3 length: 14 amino acids. From germline, CDR1 is MNHEY and CDR2 SVGAGI. The V gene end was trimmed by 3 bases and the J gene end by 4 bases; junction bases not matched to a gene: 2. The CDR3 protein is CASSYGTGNQPQHF. The CDR3 bases are TGTGCCAGCAGTTATGGGACAGGAAATCAGCCCCAGCATTTT.

This chain connects TRBV10-3 to TRBJ2-7; D possibly corresponds to TRBD1 (7 bases). Per the germline V gene, CDR1 is ENHRY and CDR2 is SYGVKD. Trimming removed 10 bases at V and 7 bases at J, with 23 bases between. This CDR3 region has 14 residues. CDR3 in amino acids: CATRGQAAAGEQYF. The CDR3, as DNA: TGTGCCACCAGAGGACAGGCCGCCGCGGGAGAGCAGTACTTC.

V gene TRBV6-6 combines with J gene TRBJ2-7; TRBD2 matches 7 bases. The CDR3 contains 16 residues. Per germline, CDR1 MNHNY and CDR2 SVGAGI (reference sequence). With V trimmed by 2 bases and J by 6 bases, 13 bases remained unmatched. CDR3 amino acids: CASSYPKSGTRAEQYF. CDR3 DNA sequence: TGTGCCAGCAGTTACCCAAAAAGCGGGACGAGGGCCGAGCAGTACTTC.

Only one count was recorded for this clone. The chain links TRBV6-5 to TRBJ2-5; 7 nucleotides agree with TRBD1. Germline-derived CDR1 and CDR2 are MNHEY and SVGAGI. V gave up 6 bases and J gave up 3 bases; unmatched junction bases: 10. The CDR3 length is 15 residues. In nucleotides, the CDR3 is TGTGCCAGCAGGAGTTGGACAGGAAAAAAAGAGACCCAGTACTTC. It codes for CASRSWTGKKETQYF.

J is TRBJ1-4 and V is TRBV3-1 (or the pseudogene TRBV3-2); TRBD1 is a possible D gene (6 bases). Trimming left V 1 base short and J 8 bases short, with 20 bases between. Per the germline V gene, CDR1 is LGHDT and CDR2 is YNNKEL (reference sequence). This CDR3 spans 17 amino acids. The CDR3 DNA follows: TGTGCCAGCAGCCAAGGCCGAAGCCTCGGGACACACGAAAAACTGTTTTTT. Translation: CASSQGRSLGTHEKLFF.

This clone occurred a few times. V is TRBV6-4 and J is TRBJ2-1, with 13 bases matching TRBD2. Germline assignment: CDR1 MRHNA and CDR2 SNTAGT. This CDR3 is built from 15 residues. V lost 3 bases, J lost 8 bases, and 4 bases stayed unmatched. The CDR3 loop is CASSDRTSGSYEQFF. CDR3 nucleotide sequence: TGTGCCAGCAGTGATCGGACTAGCGGGAGCTATGAGCAGTTCTTC.

The CDR3 DNA sequence: TGTGCCAGCAGCTTATCCGACTCCCGCACAGATACGCAGTATTTT. Its translation: CASSLSDSRTDTQYF. The J gene is TRBJ2-3, the V gene TRBV7-8; D remains ambiguous. CDR1 is SGHVS, CDR2 FQNEAQ, per germline. This CDR3 spans 15 amino acids. With 2 bases removed from V and 1 base from J, the gap between germline ends came to 10 bases.

CDR3 amino acids: CAIGTLPGYGYTF. CDR3 nucleotide sequence: TGTGCCATAGGGACCCTGCCCGGCTATGGCTACACCTTC. This chain links TRBV28 with TRBJ1-2, with D perhaps TRBD1 (5 bases). Germline V CDR1 and CDR2: MDHEN, SYDVKM. The CDR3 runs 13 residues. The germline V and J ends were trimmed by 10 bases and 4 bases, with 16 bases remaining between them.

The chain joins TRBV18 to TRBJ2-2; TRBD2 matches at 11 bases. With 11 bases clipped from V and 0 bases from J, the junction kept 5 bases outside the gene matches. This CDR3 comprises 15 residues. CDR1 and CDR2 (germline): KGHSH, LQKENI. The CDR3 region is CAGRLAGTNTGELFF. The CDR3 coding sequence is TGTGCCGGCCGACTAGCGGGGACGAACACCGGGGAGCTGTTTTTT.

This rearrangement joins TRBV19 to TRBJ2-5, with D possibly called TRBD1 or TRBD2 (6 bases each). Germline CDR1 and CDR2: LNHDA and SQIVND (reference sequence). The V gene lost 3 bases and the J gene lost 3 bases, with 20 bases spanning the gap. The CDR3 contains 17 residues. CDR3 region: CASSITIRGRLEETQYF. DNA of the CDR3: TGTGCCAGTAGTATCACGATCCGGGGGCGGTTGGAAGAGACCCAGTACTTC.

This chain links TRBV4-2 with TRBJ1-2; D call uncertain. The CDR3 consists of 13 residues. Trimming took 1 base from V and 8 from J, leaving 11 bases between them. Per the germline V gene, CDR1 is LGHNA and CDR2 is YNFKEQ. This CDR3 reads CASSQGRDGGYTF. DNA for the CDR3: TGTGCCAGCAGCCAAGGTCGAGACGGGGGCTACACCTTC.